This T cell receptor (beta chain) stems from a study of PD-1 blockade in classical Hodgkin lymphoma. Turning to this clone: What it recognizes is unknown.

Every patient relapsed after autologous stem cell transplantation, and brentuximab vedotin exposure varied. Points from the study as a whole: CD4+ but not CD8+ TCR diversity rose significantly by C4D1. Still unresolved is the cause of the repertoire differences, which may be disease activity or prior therapy.

The repertoire was sequenced with immunoSEQ multiplex PCR; TCRdb's copy has only in-frame clones and lacks some. The sample holds about 20,000 clones, around 70% seen once. Germline-derived CDR1 and CDR2 are SGHNT and YYREEE (reference sequence). V lost 3 bases and J lost 6, with 11 bases in between. The length of the CDR3 is 13 residues. This clonotype originated in a human donor with classical Hodgkin lymphoma. This material consisted of peripheral blood mononuclear cells (PBMCs), taken before the second cycle of nivolumab. The chain uses TRBV5-4 and TRBJ2-3, with D possibly being TRBD1 or TRBD2 (5 bases each). The CDR3, as DNA: TGTGCCAGCAGCTCCCGGGGCGCGGATACGCAGTATTTT. This encodes CASSSRGADTQYF.